This T cell receptor beta chain originates from a study of Ad26.COV2.S vaccination and SARS-CoV-2 variants. Study background: Ad26.COV2.S, an intramuscular injection, was given once or twice 56 days apart.

Treatment noted: some 19 received Ad26.COV2.S at low or high dose, single or two shots; about 5 received placebo; per-sample allocation not given. Specimens were obtained on day 63 following the first vaccine or placebo injection. In Boston, an adult donor aged 18-55 years took part. Wuhan-strain spike was delivered by a replication-incompetent Ad26 vector. The CDR3 is made up of 13 amino acids. Germline V CDR1 and CDR2: LGHNA, YNFKEQ. V lost 4 bases, J lost 7 bases, and 11 bases lay in between. Clones were sequenced by immunoSEQ multiplex PCR, and TCRdb holds only the in-frame ones, with some missing. Of more than 350,000 clones in the sample, 75% to 95% were seen once.

V and J are TRBV4-2 and TRBJ1-5; possible D gene TRBD1, 5 bases. The TCR comes from a person aged 18 to 59 who received the Ad26.COV2.S COVID-19 vaccine or a placebo. This specimen consisted of peripheral blood, obtained in a trial of Ad26.COV2.S vaccine versus placebo. CDR3 sequence (DNA): TGTGCCAGCAGCCCGGGGGTAGGGCAGCCCCAGCATTTT. This gives the protein CASSPGVGQPQHF.